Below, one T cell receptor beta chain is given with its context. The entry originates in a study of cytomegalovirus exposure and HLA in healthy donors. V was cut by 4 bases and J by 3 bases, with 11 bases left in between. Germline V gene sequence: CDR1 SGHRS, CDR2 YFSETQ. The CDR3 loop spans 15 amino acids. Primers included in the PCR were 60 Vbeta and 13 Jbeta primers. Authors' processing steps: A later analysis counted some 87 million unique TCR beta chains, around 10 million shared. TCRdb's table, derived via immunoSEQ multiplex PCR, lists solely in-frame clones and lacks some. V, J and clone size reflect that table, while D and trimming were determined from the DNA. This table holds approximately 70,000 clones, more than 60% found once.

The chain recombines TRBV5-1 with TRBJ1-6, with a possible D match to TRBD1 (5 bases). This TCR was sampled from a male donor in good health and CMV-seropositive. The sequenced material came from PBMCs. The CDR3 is CASSPRGNYNSPLHF. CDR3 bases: TGCGCCAGCAGCCCCCGGGGGAACTATAATTCACCCCTCCACTTT.